This entry lists 2 T cell receptor beta chains sequenced from one sample in a study of blood T cell repertoires in COVID-19. Sequencing used immunoSEQ multiplex PCR; TCRdb keeps in-frame clones, though not all of them. The repertoire holds approximately 200,000 clones, about 85% seen once, with around 20% in the top ten. The sequencing input was PBMCs or T cells enriched from blood (not recorded which). These receptors all stem from a man aged 35-49 years who had recovered from COVID-19.

The chain recombines TRBV4-1 with TRBJ2-1, with 11 bases matching TRBD2. The ends lost 1 base at V and 9 bases at J; junction bases unmatched: 5. Germline CDR1 reads MGHRA; CDR2 reads YSYEKL. The CDR3 totals 15 residues. This chain's CDR3 is CASSQVLAGETEQFF. The CDR3 DNA reads TGCGCCAGCAGCCAAGTACTAGCGGGAGAAACTGAGCAGTTCTTC.

The rearrangement joins TRBV4-1 to TRBJ1-3, with TRBD1 identical over 8 bases. This CDR3 contains 17 residues. The ends lost 1 base at V and 2 bases at J; junction bases unmatched: 7. Germline V gene data show CDR1 as MGHRA and CDR2 as YSYEKL. The CDR3 region has the DNA TGCGCCAGCAGCCAAGGTGGCAGGGGGCCCCCTGGAAACACCATATATTTT. This encodes CASSQGGRGPPGNTIYF.